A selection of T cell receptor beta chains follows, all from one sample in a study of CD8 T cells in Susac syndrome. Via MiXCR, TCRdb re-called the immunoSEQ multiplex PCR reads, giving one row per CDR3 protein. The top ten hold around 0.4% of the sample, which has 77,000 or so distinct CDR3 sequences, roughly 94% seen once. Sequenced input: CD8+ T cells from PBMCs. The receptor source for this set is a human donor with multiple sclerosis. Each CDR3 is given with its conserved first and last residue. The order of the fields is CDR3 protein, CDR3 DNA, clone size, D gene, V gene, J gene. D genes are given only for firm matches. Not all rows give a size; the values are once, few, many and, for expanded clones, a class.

CASSQSHGTNTQYF	TGTGCCAGCAGCCAATCACACGGCACGAATACGCAGTATTTT	.	.	TRBV16	TRBJ2-3
CARSLGQGGYEQYF	TGTGCCAGAAGCTTGGGCCAGGGAGGCTACGAGCAGTACTTC	.	.	TRBV5-3	TRBJ2-7
CATSRVRGPSEQYF	TGTGCCACCAGTCGGGTGCGGGGTCCCTCCGAGCAGTACTTC	once	.	TRBV15	TRBJ2-7
CASSQTGTVFVTEAFF	TGTGCCAGCAGCCAAACCGGGACAGTTTTCGTCACTGAAGCTTTCTTT	.	TRBD1	TRBV14	TRBJ1-1
CAAWDGSYEQYF	TGTGCCGCCTGGGACGGTTCCTACGAGCAGTACTTC	.	.	TRBV6-5	TRBJ2-7
CASSEREGYNSYEQYF	TGTGCCAGCAGTGAGCGGGAAGGTTATAATTCCTACGAGCAGTACTTC	.	.	TRBV6-1	TRBJ2-7
CASSLPPGVGGYTF	TGTGCCAGCAGCTTACCCCCTGGAGTTGGTGGCTACACCTTC	.	.	TRBV7-9	TRBJ1-2
CASSQDTWGLAETQYF	TGTGCCAGCAGCCAAGATACCTGGGGACTTGCGGAGACCCAGTACTTC	.	.	TRBV3-1	TRBJ2-5
CASSPLAGESYNEQFF	TGTGCCAGCAGCCCCCTAGCGGGAGAGTCCTACAATGAGCAGTTCTTC	.	TRBD2	TRBV7-9	TRBJ2-1
CASGPEKGSDEKLFF	TGCGCCAGCGGCCCCGAGAAGGGGAGTGATGAAAAACTGTTTTTT	.	.	TRBV23-1	TRBJ1-4
CASSSPRSSYEQYF	TGTGCCAGCAGCTCCCCAAGGAGCTCCTACGAGCAGTACTTC	.	.	TRBV7-9	TRBJ2-7
CASSVNQGGEKLFF	TGTGCCAGCAGCGTTAACCAGGGGGGGGAAAAACTGTTTTTT	.	TRBD1	TRBV9	TRBJ1-4
CASSIVPHYEQYF	TGTGCCAGTAGTATAGTCCCTCACTACGAGCAGTACTTC	.	.	TRBV19	TRBJ2-7
CASRPSGSYNEQFF	TGTGCCAGTAGGCCTAGCGGCTCCTACAATGAGCAGTTCTTC	few	TRBD2	TRBV19	TRBJ2-1
CASSFSPGTGNNEQFF	TGTGCCAGCAGTTTTTCACCCGGGACAGGGAACAATGAGCAGTTCTTC	once	TRBD1	TRBV27	TRBJ2-1
CASRTGGAFF	TGTGCCAGCAGGACAGGAGGAGCTTTCTTT	.	.	TRBV6-2/TRBV6-3	TRBJ1-1
CASSPFQGYEQYF	TGTGCCAGCAGCCCGTTCCAGGGGTACGAGCAGTACTTC	.	.	TRBV4-2	TRBJ2-7
CASSLAGTGHEQYF	TGTGCCAGCAGTTTAGCCGGGACAGGGCACGAGCAGTACTTC	.	TRBD1	TRBV12-3/TRBV12-4	TRBJ2-7
CARPPNNDSHRTAQETQYF	TGTGCCAGGCCCCCGAATAACGATTCCCATCGGACAGCCCAAGAGACCCAGTACTTC	.	.	TRBV12-3/TRBV12-4	TRBJ2-5
CSVRTSGGSELFF	TGCAGCGTTAGGACTAGCGGGGGGTCGGAGCTGTTTTTT	.	TRBD2	TRBV29-1	TRBJ2-2
CASSSFGVFGANVLTF	TGTGCCAGCAGCTCCTTTGGGGTATTTGGGGCCAACGTCCTGACTTTC	.	.	TRBV7-9	TRBJ2-6
CASSWTSPGELFF	TGTGCCAGCAGCTGGACTAGCCCCGGGGAGCTGTTTTTT	.	TRBD2	TRBV27	TRBJ2-2
CSVAGDFTDTQYF	TGCAGCGTTGCTGGGGACTTCACAGATACGCAGTATTTT	.	.	TRBV29-1	TRBJ2-3
CASSFGRLDTEAFF	TGTGCCAGCAGTTTCGGGAGGTTGGATACTGAAGCTTTCTTT	.	.	TRBV12-3/TRBV12-4	TRBJ1-1
CSVYTGTSAYEQYF	TGCAGCGTGTATACAGGGACGTCGGCTTACGAGCAGTACTTC	.	.	TRBV29-1	TRBJ2-7